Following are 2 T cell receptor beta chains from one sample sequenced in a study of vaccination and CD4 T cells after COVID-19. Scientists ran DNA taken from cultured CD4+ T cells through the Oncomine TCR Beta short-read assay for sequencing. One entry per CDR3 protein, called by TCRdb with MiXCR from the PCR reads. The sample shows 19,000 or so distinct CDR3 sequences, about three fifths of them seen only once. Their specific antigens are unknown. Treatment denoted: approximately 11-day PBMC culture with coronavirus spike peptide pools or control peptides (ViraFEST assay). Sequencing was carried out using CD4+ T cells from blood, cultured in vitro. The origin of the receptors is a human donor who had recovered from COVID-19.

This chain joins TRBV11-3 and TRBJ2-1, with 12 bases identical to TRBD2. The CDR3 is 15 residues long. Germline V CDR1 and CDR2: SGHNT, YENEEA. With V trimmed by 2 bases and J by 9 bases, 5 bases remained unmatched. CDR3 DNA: TGTGCCAGCAGCTTATCTTCTAGCGGGAGGGGTGAGCAGTTCTTC. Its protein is CASSLSSSGRGEQFF. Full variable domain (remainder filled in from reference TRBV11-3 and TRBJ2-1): EAGVVQSPRYKIIEKKQPVAFWCNPISGHNTLYWYLQNLGQGPELLIRYENEEAVDDSQLPKDRFSAERLKGVDSTLKIQPAELGDSAVYLCASSLSSSGRGEQFFGPGTRLTVL.

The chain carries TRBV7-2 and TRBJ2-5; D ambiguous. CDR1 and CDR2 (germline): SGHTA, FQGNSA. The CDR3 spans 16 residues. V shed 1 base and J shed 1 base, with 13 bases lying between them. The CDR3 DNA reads TGTGCCAGCAGCTTAGAGGTAGCTTCGCGCCAAGAGACCCAGTACTTC. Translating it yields CASSLEVASRQETQYF. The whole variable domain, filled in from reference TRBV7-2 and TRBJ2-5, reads GAGVSQSPSNKVTEKGKDVELRCDPISGHTALYWYRQSLGQGLEFLIYFQGNSAPDKSGLPSDRFSAERTGGSVSTLTIQRTQQEDSAVYLCASSLEVASRQETQYFGPGTRLLVL.